This T cell receptor (beta chain) was recorded in a study of blood T cells in healthy people across ages. Study-wide points: Whereas aged donors had fewer naive CD4+ cells, long-lived donors had more of them and higher diversity.

The CDR3 covers 19 residues. Germline CDR1 is GTSNPN and CDR2 is SVGIG (reference sequence). Losses at the gene ends were 0 bases for V and 3 bases for J; bases not matched to a gene: 16. A second PCR, run for roughly 7 to 12 cycles, used a sample-barcoded 5' primer plus a J-beta primer mix. CDR3-containing paired-end reads numbering at least 2.5 million came from each sample. TCRdb re-derived calls from the 5' RACE reads in MiXCR, one entry per CDR3 protein. This sample has around 580,000 distinct CDR3 sequences, with around half found just once. Points on this clonotype: Its target is unknown.

The gene calls are TRBV30 and TRBJ2-7; TRBD1 aligns across 11 bases. The sequence derives from an elderly man in good health. Material for sequencing was blood. CDR3 in amino acids: CAWSVRTGGQGSRHYEQYF. CDR3 sequence (DNA): TGTGCCTGGAGTGTACGGACAGGGGGCCAGGGGTCCCGACACTACGAGCAGTACTTC.